The sequence of this TCR beta chain was determined in a study of immune heterogeneity within non-small cell lung tumors. Notes on the study in general: Identical dominant CDR3 beta clonotypes recurred across tumor sites within a patient, alongside site-unique high-frequency clones.

Multiplex PCR (32 V and 13 J primers) was used to amplify the TCR beta CDR3. TCRdb processed the multiplex PCR reads anew with MiXCR; each CDR3 protein has one entry. The repertoire holds approximately 9,500 distinct CDR3 sequences, with around 27% as singletons. Template input was genomic DNA from bulk tumor (approximately 600 ng per sample). While surgery was under way, several biopsies spaced far apart were taken per primary tumor. Patients underwent curative surgery for untreated, newly diagnosed non-small cell lung cancer. The germline V gene encodes CDR1 MNHNS and CDR2 SASEGT. CDR3 size: 15 residues. Trimming took off 7 bases at V and 15 bases at J, with 27 bases between the two ends. The table lists this clonotype with many counts. Its antigen is not identified.

This chain joins TRBV6-1 and TRBJ1-4; D possibly corresponds to TRBD1 (5 bases). This sequence originates from a woman in her forties or fifties with non-small cell lung cancer. Material for sequencing was lung tumor tissue. Written as DNA, the CDR3 is TGTGCCAGCACCCTGGGGGGGGGAGGAGGGAACGCGGTGTTTTTT. Its protein product is CASTLGGGGGNAVFF.